The 21 T cell receptor beta chains reported below all come from one sample, sequenced in a study of blood T cell repertoires in COVID-19. Measured with immunoSEQ multiplex PCR; TCRdb has only the in-frame clones, and not every one. Here the sample spans about 180,000 clones, around 90% being singletons. Sequencing used PBMCs or T cells enriched from blood (not recorded which). The receptor set was obtained from a woman aged 18-29 years who had recovered from COVID-19.

In this sample, this clone turned up once. The chain couples TRBV27 to TRBJ2-7; D is possibly TRBD1 (5 bases). CDR1 is MNHEY and CDR2 is SMNVEV in the germline V gene (reference sequence). The CDR3 extends over 14 amino acids. V lost 2 bases to trimming and J lost 0 bases, with 8 bases between them. CDR3 bases: TGTGCCAGCAGTTTAAGACAGCGCTCCTACGAGCAGTACTTC. It encodes CASSLRQRSYEQYF.

This clone was counted many times. The V gene is TRBV9, the J gene TRBJ1-3; TRBD1 aligns across 9 bases. The CDR3 has 16 residues. Germline CDR1 and CDR2: SGDLS and YYNGEE. V was pared by 4 bases and J by 9 bases, with 14 bases of the junction left unmatched. The CDR3 sequence: CASSIPRTGDVGTIYF. As DNA, the CDR3 is TGTGCCAGCAGCATCCCGCGGACAGGGGACGTGGGCACCATATATTTT.

This chain links TRBV28 with TRBJ1-2; maybe TRBD1 (5 bases). Trimming shortened V by 2 bases and J by 4 bases, and 8 bases separated the two germline ends. Germline V lookup: CDR1 MDHEN, CDR2 SYDVKM. This CDR3 is built from 13 residues. The CDR3: CASSLRQSYGYTF. In nucleotides, the CDR3 is TGTGCCAGCAGTTTAAGACAGTCCTATGGCTACACCTTC.

This chain's CDR3 is CASSPEALYEQYF. Here the CDR3 DNA reads TGTGCCAGCAGTCCTGAGGCATTGTACGAGCAGTACTTC. This chain connects TRBV28 to TRBJ2-7; no reliable D call. The CDR3 consists of 13 residues. Looked up from germline, CDR1 is MDHEN and CDR2 is SYDVKM. V was clipped by 5 bases and J by 4 bases, with 12 bases between them.

The rearrangement uses TRBV12-3 or TRBV12-4 and TRBJ2-7; D is possibly TRBD1 (6 bases). V was clipped by 5 bases and J by 4 bases, with 12 bases between them. The CDR3 is 13 residues long. CDR3 nucleotides: TGTGCCAGCAGTGGACAGCACAGGTACGAGCAGTACTTC. It specifies CASSGQHRYEQYF.

The count of this clone is one. This sequence joins TRBV2 and TRBJ1-2, with D possibly matching TRBD1 (5 bases). V lost 5 bases and J lost 2, with 9 bases in between. Per germline, CDR1 SNHLY and CDR2 FYNNEI. CDR3 length: 13 residues. The CDR3 DNA follows: TGTGCCAGCAGTTATGGGGGGAACTATGGCTACACCTTC. This sequence encodes CASSYGGNYGYTF.

The rearrangement links TRBV6-4 to TRBJ2-3; possibly TRBD1 for D (6 bases). Germline V gene sequence: CDR1 MRHNA, CDR2 SNTAGT. The CDR3 covers 15 residues. The germline V and J ends were trimmed by 0 bases and 2 bases, with 9 bases remaining between them. CDR3 sequence: CASSDSRDITDTQYF. In DNA, the CDR3 is TGTGCCAGCAGTGACTCAAGGGACATCACAGATACGCAGTATTTT.

V and J are TRBV10-3 and TRBJ1-3; TRBD1 matches at 7 bases. V dropped 6 bases and J dropped 1; count of bases not matched to a gene: 3. Germline CDR1 and CDR2: ENHRY and SYGVKD. The CDR3 has 14 residues. This CDR3 reads CAIRTGKSGNTIYF. CDR3 sequence (DNA): TGTGCCATCAGGACAGGGAAATCTGGAAACACCATATATTTT.

V gene TRBV6-4 combines with J gene TRBJ2-1; TRBD2 matches at 10 bases. The germline V gene has CDR1 MRHNA and CDR2 SNTAGT. The junction had 2 bases not matched to a gene; V was cut back by 2 bases and J by 7 bases. This CDR3 is built from 14 residues. The CDR3 loop reads CASSDELAGNEQFF. In nucleotides, the CDR3 is TGTGCCAGCAGTGACGAACTAGCGGGGAATGAGCAGTTCTTC.

This clone has a handful of counts. The chain is built from TRBV27 and TRBJ1-6; 10 bases map to TRBD1. The V segment lost 4 bases and the J segment 10 bases; nucleotides outside the gene matches: 10. Germline CDR1 reads MNHEY; CDR2 reads SMNVEV (reference sequence). The CDR3 covers 16 residues. The CDR3 nucleotides are TGTGCCAGCAGTTCGGGACAGGGGACGGGGTACTCACCCCTCCACTTT. Protein sequence: CASSSGQGTGYSPLHF.

V gene TRBV28 combines with J gene TRBJ2-3; TRBD2 might be the D (6 bases). V lost 6 bases to trimming and J lost 0 bases, with 19 bases between them. This CDR3 region has 17 residues. Germline loops: CDR1 MDHEN, CDR2 SYDVKM. The CDR3 DNA follows: TGTGCCAGCAGCCCACCGGGGGAGAAGCGGAGCACAGATACGCAGTATTTT. Residues: CASSPPGEKRSTDTQYF.

The chain recombines TRBV19 with TRBJ2-1, with D perhaps TRBD2 (5 bases). The V end lost 5 bases, the J end lost 0 bases, and 14 bases lay between the germline ends. This CDR3 contains 16 residues. Germline CDR1 is LNHDA and CDR2 is SQIVND (reference sequence). The CDR3 DNA reads TGTGCCAGTAGTCCTGGTGGACTTCGCTCCTACAATGAGCAGTTCTTC. This codes for CASSPGGLRSYNEQFF.

This clone appeared a single time. The chain recombines TRBV4-1 with TRBJ2-5; no clear D gene. CDR1 MGHRA and CDR2 YSYEKL come from the germline V gene. The CDR3 loop spans 14 amino acids. Trimming took off 1 base at V and 3 bases at J, with 9 bases between the two ends. The CDR3 region has the DNA TGCGCCAGCAGCCAAGTTCGTGGAGAAGAGACCCAGTACTTC. Protein sequence: CASSQVRGEETQYF.

V and J are TRBV3-1 (or the pseudogene TRBV3-2) and TRBJ1-4; 7 bases are a match to TRBD1. V lost 8 bases, J lost 8 bases, and 5 bases stayed unmatched. Germline CDR1 is LGHDT and CDR2 is YNNKEL (reference sequence). This CDR3 contains 12 residues. CDR3 nucleotide sequence: TGTGCCAGCCGAGGGGGCGAGGAAAAACTGTTTTTT. Translating gives CASRGGEEKLFF.

This chain links TRBV5-1 with TRBJ2-3; 8 positions agree with TRBD2. The germline V gene has CDR1 SGHRS and CDR2 YFSETQ. The V gene end was trimmed by 2 bases and the J gene end by 3 bases; junction bases not matched to a gene: 5. The CDR3 runs 15 residues. The CDR3 reads CASSLMSGSTDTQYF. CDR3 in DNA: TGCGCCAGCAGCTTAATGAGCGGGAGTACAGATACGCAGTATTTT.

The rearrangement joins TRBV19 to TRBJ1-5; D might be TRBD1 (5 bases). The CDR3 length is 16 residues. V was shortened by 2 bases and J by 3 bases, with 14 bases between the two germline ends. Looked up from germline, CDR1 is LNHDA and CDR2 is SQIVND (reference sequence). The chain's CDR3 is CASSISGVTVNQPQHF. In DNA, the CDR3 is TGTGCCAGTAGTATATCGGGGGTGACAGTCAATCAGCCCCAGCATTTT.

The V call is TRBV28, the J call TRBJ1-1, with a tentative D call TRBD1 (5 bases). The CDR3 length is 14 residues. V lost 8 bases, J lost 3 bases, and 16 bases lay in between. Per the germline V gene, CDR1 is MDHEN and CDR2 is SYDVKM. The CDR3 coding sequence is TGTGCCAGCGGTCCTGGGGGGGGTCACACTGAAGCTTTCTTT. Translation: CASGPGGGHTEAFF. Using reference TRBV28 and TRBJ1-1 for the parts outside the CDR3, the full variable domain is DVKVTQSSRYLVKRTGEKVFLECVQDMDHENMFWYRQDPGLGLRLIYFSYDVKMKEKGDIPEGYSVSREKKERFSLILESASTNQTSMYLCASGPGGGHTEAFFGQGTRLTVV.

J is TRBJ1-1 and V is TRBV6-5; 7 nucleotides align to TRBD1. V trimming: 2 bases; J trimming: 1 base; junction bases outside the gene matches: 4. Germline V gene sequence: CDR1 MNHEY, CDR2 SVGAGI. This CDR3 has 15 amino acids. This CDR3 is CASSYEGQTNTEAFF. The CDR3 DNA follows: TGTGCCAGCAGTTACGAGGGACAGACGAACACTGAAGCTTTCTTT.

The chain employs TRBV29-1 and TRBJ1-3; a possible D gene is TRBD1 (6 bases). The ends were cut back, 7 bases at V and 0 bases at J, with 13 bases in the middle. CDR1 is SQVTM and CDR2 is ANQGSEA in the germline V gene. This CDR3 comprises 14 residues. CDR3 in DNA: TGCAGCGCCGCTGGACAGAGCTCTGGAAACACCATATATTTT. This codes for CSAAGQSSGNTIYF.

The chain couples TRBV7-2 to TRBJ2-7, with D perhaps TRBD1 (6 bases). There are 12 residues in the CDR3. Trimming cost V 5 bases and J 4 bases, with 9 bases left between them. CDR1 is SGHTA and CDR2 is FQGNSA in the germline V gene. The DNA for the CDR3 is TGTGCCAGCAGCCCAGGACAGTACGAGCAGTACTTC. Translation gives CASSPGQYEQYF. Together with reference TRBV7-2 and TRBJ2-7, the CDR3 gives the full variable domain: GAGVSQSPSNKVTEKGKDVELRCDPISGHTALYWYRQSLGQGLEFLIYFQGNSAPDKSGLPSDRFSAERTGGSVSTLTIQRTQQEDSAVYLCASSPGQYEQYFGPGTRLTVT.

The chain couples TRBV4-3 to TRBJ1-6; no firm D call. Trimming removed 0 bases at V and 6 bases at J, with 9 bases between. Germline V gives CDR1 LGHNA, CDR2 YSLEER. This CDR3 region has 15 residues. CDR3 sequence reads: CASSQERRLNSPLHF. For the CDR3, the DNA is TGCGCCAGCAGCCAAGAGCGGAGACTTAATTCACCCCTCCACTTT.